This entry lists 32 T cell receptor beta chains sequenced from one sample in a study of blood T cell repertoires in COVID-19 (dated by TCRdb to the early 2020s). Libraries were made using the immunoSEQ multiplex PCR assay. This is the immuneACCESS table as TCRdb keeps it, with only in-frame sequences that have V and J called. A part of the clones is gone; compared with another copy, unresolved V genes explain less than half, and the rest is unexplained. The sample table shows tens of thousands of clones, and 80% to 90% are seen once. Roughly 16% of the sample belongs to the ten largest clones. The sequenced material came from peripheral blood. These receptors were obtained from a woman of 80 years or more with acute or convalescent COVID-19.

This clone is a singleton in its sample. The chain employs TRBV27 and TRBJ1-1, with TRBD1 identical over 10 bases. The CDR3 runs 13 residues. Trimming at V came to 6 bases and at J to 4 bases, leaving 2 bases not matched to a gene. Germline-derived CDR1 and CDR2 are MNHEY and SMNVEV (reference sequence). CDR3 amino acids: CASRRTGGTEAFF. The CDR3 region has the DNA TGTGCCAGCAGAAGGACAGGGGGCACTGAAGCTTTCTTT.

The CDR3 protein is CASSLGLGQGATNEKLFF. The DNA of the CDR3 is TGTGCCAGCAGCTTAGGCCTGGGACAGGGCGCAACTAATGAAAAACTGTTTTTT. The V and J genes are TRBV7-9 and TRBJ1-4; 9 bases map to TRBD1. Germline assignment: CDR1 SEHNR and CDR2 FQNEAQ (reference sequence). V lost 1 base to trimming and J lost 0 bases; unmatched junction nucleotides: 6. The CDR3 length is 18 residues.

V gene TRBV24-1 combines with J gene TRBJ1-2; TRBD1 matches 8 bases. With 3 bases clipped from V and 7 bases from J, the junction kept 12 bases outside the gene matches. Germline CDR1 and CDR2: KGHDR and SFDVKD. The CDR3 runs 16 residues. CDR3 protein: CATSDQIKYRGGGYTF. The CDR3 nucleotides are TGTGCCACCAGTGATCAAATCAAATACAGGGGGGGTGGCTACACCTTC.

The V call is TRBV6-1, the J call TRBJ1-1; D gene ambiguous. Germline V gives CDR1 MNHNS, CDR2 SASEGT. The CDR3 covers 14 residues. The ends were cut back, 2 bases at V and 0 bases at J, with 7 bases in the middle. The CDR3 loop reads CASSEIRVNTEAFF. CDR3 nucleotides: TGTGCCAGCAGTGAAATCCGGGTGAACACTGAAGCTTTCTTT.

The chain recombines TRBV6-5 with TRBJ1-2; 8 nucleotides line up with TRBD1. Germline V gene sequence: CDR1 MNHEY, CDR2 SVGAGI. V shed 5 bases, J shed 7 bases, and the junction held 6 bases outside the gene matches. This CDR3 is 13 amino acids long. The CDR3 DNA is TGTGCCAGCAGTCTACGACAGGGGTCTGGCTACACCTTC. It specifies CASSLRQGSGYTF.

This clone turned up a few times. This chain links TRBV6-5 with TRBJ1-2; D possibly corresponds to TRBD1 (6 bases). Per the germline V gene, CDR1 is MNHEY and CDR2 is SVGAGI. The length of the CDR3 is 14 residues. V was shortened by 2 bases and J by 2 bases, with 9 bases between the two germline ends. Written as DNA, the CDR3 is TGTGCCAGCAGTTACAGGGACAAGAACTATGGCTACACCTTC. Residues: CASSYRDKNYGYTF.

The sample holds a few counts of this clone. J is TRBJ2-7 and V is TRBV6-1, with TRBD2 as a possible D gene (5 bases). In germline, CDR1 is MNHNS, CDR2 SASEGT. The CDR3 extends over 15 amino acids. The V gene lost 3 bases and the J gene lost 4 bases, with 16 bases spanning the gap. Here the CDR3 DNA reads TGTGCCAGCAGTGACGCGCCAGGACTGGAATACGAGCAGTACTTC. Protein sequence: CASSDAPGLEYEQYF.

The chain joins TRBV30 to TRBJ2-3; 12 bases agree with TRBD2. The CDR3 is made up of 15 amino acids. Germline values: CDR1 GTSNPN, CDR2 SVGIG (reference sequence). The junction had 7 bases not matched to a gene; V was cut back by 2 bases and J by 7 bases. CDR3 coding DNA: TGTGCCTGGAGTATAGGGACTAGCGGGCGCAATACGCAGTATTTT. Its protein is CAWSIGTSGRNTQYF.

This clone was detected many times. The CDR3 spells CASSVDLTGFSGNTIYF. CDR3 nucleotide sequence: TGTGCCAGCAGCGTGGATTTAACAGGATTCTCTGGAAACACCATATATTTT. The chain couples TRBV9 to TRBJ1-3; D might be TRBD1 (5 bases). This CDR3 spans 17 amino acids. V shed 2 bases and J shed 0 bases, with 15 bases lying between them. Per germline, CDR1 SGDLS and CDR2 YYNGEE. Looking up the rest from reference TRBV9 and TRBJ1-3 gives the full variable domain: DSGVTQTPKHLITATGQRVTLRCSPRSGDLSVYWYQQSLDQGLQFLIQYYNGEERAKGNILERFSAQQFPDLHSELNLSSLELGDSALYFCASSVDLTGFSGNTIYFGEGSWLTVV.

This clone was picked up a small number of times. This chain connects TRBV29-1 to TRBJ1-4; D unresolved. Trimming cost V 1 base and J 10 bases, with 16 bases left between them. The CDR3 spans 14 residues. Germline values: CDR1 SQVTM, CDR2 ANQGSEA. The CDR3 DNA is TGCAGCGTTGAAGGCGGTCAACCGCCCGGAAAACTGTTTTTT. This translates into CSVEGGQPPGKLFF.

The chain links TRBV9 to TRBJ2-7; TRBD1 might be the D (5 bases). The CDR3 consists of 15 residues. Trimming pared 0 bases from V and 4 bases from J, leaving 14 bases between. Germline CDR1 is SGDLS and CDR2 is YYNGEE. In DNA, the CDR3 is TGTGCCAGCAGCGTAGTTACCCGGACACCGTACGAGCAGTACTTC. This sequence encodes CASSVVTRTPYEQYF.

The chain recombines TRBV5-6 with TRBJ1-5, with 8 bases lining up with TRBD1. V lost 4 bases and J lost 2; bases outside the gene matches: 11. CDR1 and CDR2 (germline): SGHDT, YYEEEE. The CDR3 runs 17 residues. The CDR3 is CASSNTFDRGGNQPQHF. The CDR3 nucleotides read TGTGCCAGCAGCAATACCTTCGACAGGGGCGGCAATCAGCCCCAGCATTTT.

The gene calls are TRBV27 and TRBJ1-5; D unresolved. The CDR3 has 14 amino acids. Germline CDR1 reads MNHEY; CDR2 reads SMNVEV (reference sequence). V shed 5 bases and J shed 1 base, with 9 bases lying between them. CDR3 nucleotide sequence: TGTGCCAGCAGTAGAGAGAACAGCAATCAGCCCCAGCATTTT. It encodes CASSRENSNQPQHF.

By sample share, this clone is large (0.1 to 1%). The chain is built from TRBV29-1 and TRBJ2-7; maybe TRBD1 (6 bases). The CDR3 consists of 10 residues. The germline V gene encodes CDR1 SQVTM and CDR2 ANQGSEA. Trimming left V 7 bases short and J 5 bases short, with 9 bases between. The CDR3 sequence is CSASGDEQYF. The CDR3 region has the DNA TGCAGCGCGTCAGGGGACGAGCAGTACTTC.

The V and J genes are TRBV6-5 and TRBJ1-2; 11 positions match TRBD1. J lost 5 bases, V lost 6 bases, and 5 bases had no gene match. Germline V lookup: CDR1 MNHEY, CDR2 SVGAGI. This CDR3 region has 14 residues. Here the CDR3 reads CASSLDRGQYGYTF. The CDR3 nucleotides read TGTGCCAGCAGCCTGGACAGGGGGCAATATGGCTACACCTTC.

This clone has just one count. The chain employs TRBV5-5 and TRBJ1-1, with 7 bases fitting TRBD1. Germline V gene data show CDR1 as SGHKS and CDR2 as YYEKEE (reference sequence). The CDR3 sequence is 17 residues long. After removal of 4 bases from V and 2 bases from J, the junction contained 14 bases not matched to a gene. CDR3: CASSPDQGGGQNTEAFF. The DNA for the CDR3 is TGTGCCAGCAGCCCCGACCAGGGGGGCGGGCAAAACACTGAAGCTTTCTTT.

The rearrangement uses TRBV6-2 or TRBV6-3 and TRBJ1-1; a possible D gene is TRBD1 (5 bases). Germline lookup yields CDR1 MNHEY and CDR2 SVGEGT. The germline V and J ends were trimmed by 0 bases and 1 base, with 12 bases remaining between them. CDR3 length equals 16 residues. CDR3 DNA sequence: TGTGCCAGCAGTTACTCAGGGGAGGCGTGGAACACTGAAGCTTTCTTT. Residues: CASSYSGEAWNTEAFF.

The chain employs TRBV5-4 and TRBJ2-2, with 8 bases identical to TRBD2. Germline V gives CDR1 SGHNT, CDR2 YYREEE (reference sequence). The CDR3 consists of 16 residues. Trimming cost V 1 base and J 5 bases; bases outside gene matches: 7. CDR3 nucleotide sequence: TGTGCCAGCAGCTTGTCGGTAGCGGGATTTACCGGGGAGCTGTTTTTT. Protein sequence: CASSLSVAGFTGELFF.

V is TRBV7-9 and J is TRBJ2-3; weak D call: TRBD1 (5 bases). This CDR3 comprises 14 residues. CDR1 is SEHNR, CDR2 FQNEAQ, per germline (reference sequence). The V gene lost 0 bases and the J gene lost 6 bases, with 10 bases spanning the gap. The CDR3 loop reads CASSLAEAGDTQYF. CDR3 nucleotides: TGTGCCAGCAGCTTAGCCGAGGCAGGGGATACGCAGTATTTT. The full variable domain, its missing parts supplied by reference TRBV7-9 and TRBJ2-3, is DTGVSQNPRHKITKRGQNVTFRCDPISEHNRLYWYRQTLGQGPEFLTYFQNEAQLEKSRLLSDRFSAERPKGSFSTLEIQRTEQGDSAMYLCASSLAEAGDTQYFGPGTRLTVL.

The chain employs TRBV21-1 and TRBJ2-1; TRBD1 reflects the table's D call only, with no check against the DNA. TRBV21-1 represents a pseudogene. The CDR3 extends over 16 amino acids. The CDR3 bases are TGTGCCAGCAGCAAAGAGTTCCAGGGGGCTTGGTATGAGCAGTTCTTC. This gives the protein CASSKEFQGAWYEQFF.

The chain couples TRBV5-4 to TRBJ2-1, with 10 positions matching TRBD1. The germline V gene has CDR1 SGHNT and CDR2 YYREEE (reference sequence). The CDR3 sequence is 15 residues long. V dropped 4 bases and J dropped 6; count of bases not matched to a gene: 7. CDR3 sequence reads: CASSLGGTGVNEQFF. The DNA for the CDR3 is TGTGCCAGCAGCCTGGGCGGGACAGGGGTCAATGAGCAGTTCTTC.

This chain links TRBV5-1 with TRBJ2-7; 7 bases agree with TRBD1. V was pared by 1 base and J by 3 bases, with 7 bases of the junction left unmatched. The germline V gene encodes CDR1 SGHRS and CDR2 YFSETQ. The length of the CDR3 is 15 residues. CDR3 DNA: TGCGCCAGCAGCTTGACAGGGGACGGGGACTACGAGCAGTACTTC. It codes for CASSLTGDGDYEQYF.

The V gene is TRBV6-4, the J gene TRBJ2-2; 11 bases align to TRBD1. This CDR3 region has 16 residues. The germline V gene encodes CDR1 MRHNA and CDR2 SNTAGT. Trimming took 1 base from V and 6 from J; bases not matched to a gene: 4. The DNA for the CDR3 is TGTGCCAGCAGTGACTACGGACAGGGGGCCGCCGGGGAGCTGTTTTTT. This sequence encodes CASSDYGQGAAGELFF.

V is TRBV5-6 and J is TRBJ2-3; tentatively, D is TRBD1 (5 bases). Germline values: CDR1 SGHDT, CDR2 YYEEEE. Trimming removed 0 bases from V and 5 bases from J, with 10 bases in between. The CDR3 runs to 14 residues. The CDR3 nucleotides read TGTGCCAGCAGCTTGGCAGGGTCGAGAGATACGCAGTATTTT. Its translation is CASSLAGSRDTQYF.

This clone was recorded a few times. This CDR3 is CASSRTASYEQYF. The CDR3, as DNA: TGTGCCAGCAGCCGGACAGCCTCCTACGAGCAGTACTTC. This sequence joins TRBV12-3 or TRBV12-4 and TRBJ2-7, with D tentatively TRBD1 (6 bases). The CDR3 has 13 residues. The V gene lost 6 bases and the J gene lost 0 bases, with 9 bases spanning the gap.

The chain recombines TRBV4-3 with TRBJ1-2, with 7 bases lining up with TRBD1. This CDR3 region has 15 residues. Germline V CDR1 and CDR2: LGHNA, YSLEER. V lost 0 bases, J lost 2 bases, and 3 bases stayed unmatched. The CDR3 nucleotides read TGCGCCAGCAGCCAAGAGGCACAGGGGAACTATGGCTACACCTTC. This gives the protein CASSQEAQGNYGYTF.

The chain recombines TRBV7-9 with TRBJ1-2; D possibly corresponds to TRBD1 (5 bases). CDR1 is SEHNR, CDR2 FQNEAQ, per germline (reference sequence). The CDR3 totals 13 residues. V was cut by 1 base and J by 8 bases, with 11 bases left in between. CDR3 DNA sequence: TGTGCCAGCAGCTTAGAGGGGCAGGCGGGCTACACCTTC. It translates to CASSLEGQAGYTF.

The chain employs TRBV6-2 or TRBV6-3 and TRBJ2-1; 10 bases are shared with TRBD2. CDR1 is MNHEY and CDR2 is SVGEGT in the germline V gene. This CDR3 has 18 residues. V dropped 0 bases and J dropped 1; count of bases not matched to a gene: 6. The CDR3 DNA is TGTGCCAGCAGTTACTCGACATGGACTAGCGGTTCCTACAATGAGCAGTTCTTC. Translating gives CASSYSTWTSGSYNEQFF.

This rearrangement joins TRBV25-1 to TRBJ2-5; a possible D gene is TRBD1 (7 bases). CDR3 length: 15 amino acids. Trimming shortened V by 1 base and J by 3 bases, and 12 bases separated the two germline ends. CDR1 MGHDK and CDR2 SYGVNS come from the germline V gene. This chain's CDR3 is CASSELGRGEETQYF. The DNA of the CDR3 is TGTGCCAGCAGTGAATTGGGCAGGGGGGAAGAGACCCAGTACTTC.

The V call is TRBV19, the J call TRBJ1-6; a possible D gene is TRBD1 (5 bases). V dropped 5 bases and J dropped 0 bases, with 11 bases sitting between them. The CDR3 extends over 16 amino acids. Germline CDR1 is LNHDA and CDR2 is SQIVND (reference sequence). In nucleotides, the CDR3 is TGTGCCAGTAGTTTTTTCGACAGCTCCTATAATTCACCCCTCCACTTT. Protein product: CASSFFDSSYNSPLHF. Supplemented by reference TRBV19 and TRBJ1-6, the full variable domain reads DGGITQSPKYLFRKEGQNVTLSCEQNLNHDAMYWYRQDPGQGLRLIYYSQIVNDFQKGDIAEGYSVSREKKESFPLTVTSAQKNPTAFYLCASSFFDSSYNSPLHFGNGTRLTVT.

Written as DNA, the CDR3 is TGTGCCAGCAGCCCCACACGAAACACCGGGGAGCTGTTTTTT. Protein: CASSPTRNTGELFF. This chain uses TRBV3-1 (or the pseudogene TRBV3-2) with TRBJ2-2; no firm D call. Germline V gene lookup returns CDR1 LGHDT and CDR2 YNNKEL (reference sequence). Trimming left V 4 bases short and J 2 bases short, with 8 bases between. The CDR3 is 14 residues long.

The chain carries TRBV19 and TRBJ2-5; the D gene is possibly TRBD1 (6 bases). The CDR3 covers 15 residues. Trimming took off 5 bases at V and 2 bases at J, with 15 bases between the two ends. The V gene's germline CDR1 is LNHDA and CDR2 SQIVND (reference sequence). In nucleotides, the CDR3 is TGTGCCAGTAGTCAGACCAGACAGGCACAAGAGACCCAGTACTTC. It specifies CASSQTRQAQETQYF.